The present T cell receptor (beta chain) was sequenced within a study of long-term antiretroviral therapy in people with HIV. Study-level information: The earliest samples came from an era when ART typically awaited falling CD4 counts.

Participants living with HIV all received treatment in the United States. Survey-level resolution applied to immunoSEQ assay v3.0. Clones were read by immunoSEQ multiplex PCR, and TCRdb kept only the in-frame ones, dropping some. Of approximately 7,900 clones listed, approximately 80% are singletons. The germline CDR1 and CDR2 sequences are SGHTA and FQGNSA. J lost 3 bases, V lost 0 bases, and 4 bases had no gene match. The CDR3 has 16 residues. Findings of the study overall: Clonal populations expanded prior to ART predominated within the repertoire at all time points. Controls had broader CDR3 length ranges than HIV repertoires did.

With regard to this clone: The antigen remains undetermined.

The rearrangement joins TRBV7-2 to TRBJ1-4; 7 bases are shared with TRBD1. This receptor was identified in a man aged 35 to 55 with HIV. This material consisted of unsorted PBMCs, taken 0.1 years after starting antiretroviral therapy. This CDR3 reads CASSLALQGPNEKLFF. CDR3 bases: TGTGCCAGCAGCTTAGCCCTACAGGGGCCTAATGAAAAACTGTTTTTT.